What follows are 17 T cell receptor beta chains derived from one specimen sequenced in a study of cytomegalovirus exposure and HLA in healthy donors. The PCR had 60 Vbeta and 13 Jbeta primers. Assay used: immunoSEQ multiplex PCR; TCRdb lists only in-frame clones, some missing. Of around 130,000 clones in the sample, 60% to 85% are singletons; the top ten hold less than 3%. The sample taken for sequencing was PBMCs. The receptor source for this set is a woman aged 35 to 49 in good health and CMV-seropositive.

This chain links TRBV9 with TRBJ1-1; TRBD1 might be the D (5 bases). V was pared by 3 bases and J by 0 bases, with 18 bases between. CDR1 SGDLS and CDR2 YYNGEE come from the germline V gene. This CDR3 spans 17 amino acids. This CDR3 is CASSAQEGRIMNTEAFF. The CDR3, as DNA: TGTGCCAGCAGCGCGCAGGAGGGGCGCATAATGAACACTGAAGCTTTCTTT.

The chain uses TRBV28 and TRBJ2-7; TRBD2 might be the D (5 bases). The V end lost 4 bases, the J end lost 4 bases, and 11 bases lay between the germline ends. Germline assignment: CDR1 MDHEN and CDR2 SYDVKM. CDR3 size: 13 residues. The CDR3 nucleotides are TGTGCCAGCAGTTCCTCACCGGGGTACGAGCAGTACTTC. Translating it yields CASSSSPGYEQYF.

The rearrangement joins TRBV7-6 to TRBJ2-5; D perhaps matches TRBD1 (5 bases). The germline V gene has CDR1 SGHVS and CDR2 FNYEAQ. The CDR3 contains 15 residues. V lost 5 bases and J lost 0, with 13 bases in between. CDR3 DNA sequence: TGTGCCAGCAGCCCACAAACAGGATACCAAGAGACCCAGTACTTC. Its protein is CASSPQTGYQETQYF.

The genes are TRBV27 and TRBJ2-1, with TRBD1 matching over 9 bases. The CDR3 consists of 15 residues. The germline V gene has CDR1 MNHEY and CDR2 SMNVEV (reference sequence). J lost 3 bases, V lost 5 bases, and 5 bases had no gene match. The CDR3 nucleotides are TGTGCCAGCAGTCCGGACAGGGGAGACTACAATGAGCAGTTCTTC. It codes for CASSPDRGDYNEQFF.

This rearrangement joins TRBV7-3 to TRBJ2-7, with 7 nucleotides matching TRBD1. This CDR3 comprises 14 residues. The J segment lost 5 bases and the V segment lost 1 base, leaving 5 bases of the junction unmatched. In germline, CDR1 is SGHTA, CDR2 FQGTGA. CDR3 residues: CASSLMGQSDEQYF. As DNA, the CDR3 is TGTGCCAGCAGCTTAATGGGACAGTCCGACGAGCAGTACTTC.

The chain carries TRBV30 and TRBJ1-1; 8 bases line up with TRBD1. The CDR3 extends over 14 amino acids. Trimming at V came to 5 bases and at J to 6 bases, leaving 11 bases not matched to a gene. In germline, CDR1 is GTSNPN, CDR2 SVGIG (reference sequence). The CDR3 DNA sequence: TGTGCCTGGCACAGTGGACAGGGAATGTCTGAAGCTTTCTTT. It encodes CAWHSGQGMSEAFF. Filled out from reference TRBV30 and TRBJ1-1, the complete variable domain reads SQTIHQWPATLVQPVGSPLSLECTVEGTSNPNLYWYRQAAGRGLQLLFYSVGIGQISSEVPQNLSASRPQDRQFILSSKKLLLSDSGFYLCAWHSGQGMSEAFFGQGTRLTVV.

The CDR3 bases are TGTGCCAGCAGCCGCCGGGACAGGAACACTGAAGCTTTCTTT. Encoded protein: CASSRRDRNTEAFF. The V and J genes are TRBV7-8 and TRBJ1-1; 7 bases fit TRBD1. The CDR3 totals 14 residues. Germline CDR1 SGHVS, CDR2 FQNEAQ. J was trimmed by 1 base and V by 5 bases; bases with no gene match: 4.

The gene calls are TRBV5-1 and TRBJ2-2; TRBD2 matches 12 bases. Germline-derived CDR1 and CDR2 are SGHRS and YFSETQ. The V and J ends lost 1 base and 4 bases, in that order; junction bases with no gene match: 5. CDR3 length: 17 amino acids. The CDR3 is CASSLFLAGGGTGELFF. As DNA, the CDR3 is TGCGCCAGCAGCTTGTTTCTAGCGGGAGGGGGCACCGGGGAGCTGTTTTTT.

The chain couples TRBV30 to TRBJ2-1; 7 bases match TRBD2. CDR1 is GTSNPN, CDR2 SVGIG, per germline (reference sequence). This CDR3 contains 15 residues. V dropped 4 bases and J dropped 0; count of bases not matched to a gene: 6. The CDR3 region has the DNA TGTGCCTGGAAGGTAGCGGGTAGCTCCTACAATGAGCAGTTCTTC. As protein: CAWKVAGSSYNEQFF.

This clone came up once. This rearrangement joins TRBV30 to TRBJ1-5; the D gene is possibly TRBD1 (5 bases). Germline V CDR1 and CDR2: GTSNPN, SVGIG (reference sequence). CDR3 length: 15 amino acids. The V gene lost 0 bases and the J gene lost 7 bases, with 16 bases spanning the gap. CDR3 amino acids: CAWSVPAGGYQPQHF. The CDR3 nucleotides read TGTGCCTGGAGTGTACCAGCGGGGGGGTACCAGCCCCAGCATTTT.

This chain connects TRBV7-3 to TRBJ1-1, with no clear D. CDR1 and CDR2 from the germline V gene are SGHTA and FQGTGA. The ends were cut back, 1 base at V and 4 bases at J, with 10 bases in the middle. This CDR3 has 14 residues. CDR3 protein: CASSLKPHGTEAFF. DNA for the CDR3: TGTGCCAGCAGCTTAAAGCCCCACGGCACTGAAGCTTTCTTT.

The CDR3, as DNA: TGTGCCAGCAGCTTAGTAGGCGGGGGCCTCGCCCGAGAGACCCAGTACTTC. Amino acid sequence: CASSLVGGGLARETQYF. The V call is TRBV7-8, the J call TRBJ2-5; tentatively, D is TRBD2 (7 bases). V lost 1 base and J 4 bases, leaving 19 bases between the germline ends. The CDR3 is 17 residues long. Looked up from germline, CDR1 is SGHVS and CDR2 is FQNEAQ.

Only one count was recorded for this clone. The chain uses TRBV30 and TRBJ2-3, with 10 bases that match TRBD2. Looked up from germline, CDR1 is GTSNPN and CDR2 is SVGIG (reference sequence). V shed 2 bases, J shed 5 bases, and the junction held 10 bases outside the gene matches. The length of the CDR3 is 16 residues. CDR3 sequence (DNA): TGTGCCTGGAGTAACGCTCGGAGCGGGGGGGGAGATACGCAGTATTTT. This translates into CAWSNARSGGGDTQYF.

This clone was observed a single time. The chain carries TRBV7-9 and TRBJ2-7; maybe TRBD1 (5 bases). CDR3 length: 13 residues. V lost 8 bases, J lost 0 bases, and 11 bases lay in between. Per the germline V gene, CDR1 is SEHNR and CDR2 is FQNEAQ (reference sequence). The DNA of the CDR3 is TGTGCCAGCGAGTCCACAGGCTCCTACGAGCAGTACTTC. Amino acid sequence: CASESTGSYEQYF.

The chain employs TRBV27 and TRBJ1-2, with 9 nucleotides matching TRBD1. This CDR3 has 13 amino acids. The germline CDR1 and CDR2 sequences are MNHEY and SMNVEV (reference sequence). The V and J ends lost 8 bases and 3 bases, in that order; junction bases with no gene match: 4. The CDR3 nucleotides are TGTGCCAGCGGGGGACAGGGCGACTATGGCTACACCTTC. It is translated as CASGGQGDYGYTF.

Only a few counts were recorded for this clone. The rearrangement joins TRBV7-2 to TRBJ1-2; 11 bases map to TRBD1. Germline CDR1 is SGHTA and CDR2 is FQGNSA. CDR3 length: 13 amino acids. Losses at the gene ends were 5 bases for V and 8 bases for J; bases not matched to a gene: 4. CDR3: CASSPGQGEGYTF. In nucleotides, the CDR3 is TGTGCCAGCAGCCCGGGACAGGGGGAGGGCTACACCTTC.

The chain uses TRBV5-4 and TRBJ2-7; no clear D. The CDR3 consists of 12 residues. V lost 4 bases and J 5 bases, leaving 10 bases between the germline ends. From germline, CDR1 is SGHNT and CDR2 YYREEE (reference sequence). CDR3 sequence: CASSRDWDEQYF. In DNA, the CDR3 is TGTGCCAGCAGCCGCGACTGGGACGAGCAGTACTTC.